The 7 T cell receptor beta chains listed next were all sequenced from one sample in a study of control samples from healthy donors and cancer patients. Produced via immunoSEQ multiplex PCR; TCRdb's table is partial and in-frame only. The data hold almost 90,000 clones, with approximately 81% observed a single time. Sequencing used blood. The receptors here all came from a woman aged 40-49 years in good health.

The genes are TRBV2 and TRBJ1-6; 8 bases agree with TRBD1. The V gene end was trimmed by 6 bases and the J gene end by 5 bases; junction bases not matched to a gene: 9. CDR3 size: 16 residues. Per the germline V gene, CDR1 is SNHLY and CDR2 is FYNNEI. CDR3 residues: CASRYRTGNDNSPLHF. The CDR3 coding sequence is TGTGCCAGCAGATACCGGACAGGGAATGATAATTCACCCCTCCACTTT.

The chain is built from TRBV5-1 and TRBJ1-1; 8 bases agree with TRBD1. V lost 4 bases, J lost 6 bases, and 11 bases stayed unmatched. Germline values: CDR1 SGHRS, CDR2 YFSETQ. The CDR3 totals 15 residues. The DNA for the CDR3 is TGCGCCAGCAGCCTCCAGACAGGGGTAATCTCTGAAGCTTTCTTT. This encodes CASSLQTGVISEAFF. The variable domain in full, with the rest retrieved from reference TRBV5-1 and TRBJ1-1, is KAGVTQTPRYLIKTRGQQVTLSCSPISGHRSVSWYQQTPGQGLQFLFEYFSETQRNKGNFPGRFSGRQFSNSRSEMNVSTLELGDSALYLCASSLQTGVISEAFFGQGTRLTVV.

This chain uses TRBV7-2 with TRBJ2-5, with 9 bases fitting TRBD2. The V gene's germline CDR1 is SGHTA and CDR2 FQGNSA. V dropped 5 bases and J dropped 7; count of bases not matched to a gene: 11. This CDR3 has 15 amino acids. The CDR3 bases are TGTGCCAGCAGCCTCGGCGGGGGGGTCCGGGGGACCCAGTACTTC. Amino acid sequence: CASSLGGGVRGTQYF.

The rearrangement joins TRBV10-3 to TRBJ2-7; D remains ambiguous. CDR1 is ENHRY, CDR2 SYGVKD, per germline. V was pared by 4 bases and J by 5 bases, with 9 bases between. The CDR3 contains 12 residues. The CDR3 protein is CAISGNQNEQYF. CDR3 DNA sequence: TGTGCCATCAGTGGGAACCAAAACGAGCAGTACTTC.

DNA for the CDR3: TGTGCCATCAGAAATGGACAGTTGAACACTGAAGCTTTCTTT. Translation: CAIRNGQLNTEAFF. This chain uses TRBV10-3 with TRBJ1-1, with D perhaps matching TRBD1 (6 bases). V was clipped by 6 bases and J by 0 bases, with 11 bases between them. Looked up from germline, CDR1 is ENHRY and CDR2 is SYGVKD. The CDR3 extends over 14 amino acids.

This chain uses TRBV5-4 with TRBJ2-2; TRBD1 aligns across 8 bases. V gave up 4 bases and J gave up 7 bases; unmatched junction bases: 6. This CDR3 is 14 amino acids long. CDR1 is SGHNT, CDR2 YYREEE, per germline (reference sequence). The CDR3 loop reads CASSKQGVDGELFF. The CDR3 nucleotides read TGTGCCAGCAGCAAACAGGGGGTGGACGGGGAGCTGTTTTTT.

CDR3 residues: CASSLTGGNTEAFF. In DNA, the CDR3 is TGTGCCAGCAGCCTGACAGGGGGCAACACTGAAGCTTTCTTT. The chain has TRBV5-4 and TRBJ1-1; 10 bases align to TRBD1. Germline V gene lookup returns CDR1 SGHNT and CDR2 YYREEE (reference sequence). J lost 2 bases, V lost 4 bases, and 2 bases had no gene match. The CDR3 covers 14 residues.